One sample yielded the 23 T cell receptor beta chains listed below, sequenced in a study of identical twins. TCRdb redid the calling of the 5' RACE reads with MiXCR, one entry per CDR3 protein. Found here are about 520,000 distinct CDR3 sequences, approximately 22% of them singletons; the top ten hold roughly 0.9%. The sample also formed part of further work on T cells expressing NK-cell markers.

Sequencing used CD4+ T cells sorted from blood. These receptors were taken from a woman aged 18-29 years in good health.

The chain uses TRBV9 and TRBJ2-2, with TRBD1 identical over 7 bases. Germline CDR1 is SGDLS and CDR2 is YYNGEE. V lost 4 bases to trimming and J lost 8 bases; unmatched junction nucleotides: 8. CDR3 length: 14 amino acids. This CDR3 is CASSTYRGGGELFF. CDR3 DNA: TGTGCCAGCAGCACGTACAGGGGTGGAGGGGAGCTGTTTTTT.

This clonotype occurred a few times. V and J are TRBV6-5 and TRBJ1-1; 8 nucleotides agree with TRBD1. This CDR3 is built from 17 residues. Losses at the gene ends were 2 bases for V and 4 bases for J; bases not matched to a gene: 12. CDR1 is MNHEY, CDR2 SVGAGI, per germline. CDR3 region: CASSYGQGVASSTEAFF. CDR3 coding DNA: TGTGCCAGCAGTTACGGACAGGGAGTCGCTTCTAGCACTGAAGCTTTCTTT.

V and J are TRBV6-1 and TRBJ2-1; no firm D call. The germline V gene encodes CDR1 MNHNS and CDR2 SASEGT. V lost 1 base and J 12 bases, leaving 13 bases between the germline ends. This CDR3 has 13 residues. The chain's CDR3 is CASSEGRGGGQFF. The CDR3 coding sequence is TGTGCCAGCAGTGAAGGGCGAGGTGGTGGGCAGTTCTTC.

V usage is TRBV4-3 and J usage is TRBJ2-2, with 11 bases fitting TRBD2. The CDR3 is 16 amino acids. J gave up 4 bases and V 3 bases, and 4 bases lay outside the gene matches. From germline, CDR1 is LGHNA and CDR2 YSLEER. CDR3 nucleotides: TGCGCCAGCAGCCATCCAGGACTAGCGGGCACCGGGGAGCTGTTTTTT. As protein: CASSHPGLAGTGELFF.

This clonotype was counted only a few times. The chain carries TRBV7-3 and TRBJ1-1; D might be TRBD1 (5 bases). Germline V gene data show CDR1 as SGHTA and CDR2 as FQGTGA. The CDR3 is 16 amino acids. Trimming removed 1 base from V and 1 base from J, with 13 bases in between. The CDR3 coding sequence is TGTGCCAGCAGCTTAAGTGGCGCAGGGACGAACACTGAAGCTTTCTTT. Its protein product is CASSLSGAGTNTEAFF.

The chain recombines TRBV6-2 or TRBV6-3 with TRBJ1-1; no clear D gene. Trimming removed 7 bases from V and 5 bases from J, with 11 bases in between. Germline V gives CDR1 MNHEY, CDR2 SVGEGT. The CDR3 extends over 12 amino acids. CDR3 sequence reads: CASKEVGTEAFF. The CDR3 region has the DNA TGTGCCAGCAAGGAGGTGGGGACTGAAGCTTTCTTT.

The CDR3 is CASSLGTEYKQYF. In nucleotides, the CDR3 is TGTGCCAGCAGCTTGGGGACAGAATATAAGCAGTACTTC. The chain employs TRBV5-6 and TRBJ2-7; D perhaps matches TRBD1 (6 bases). V lost 0 bases and J lost 8, with 12 bases in between. This CDR3 is built from 13 residues. Germline V CDR1 and CDR2: SGHDT, YYEEEE.

This clonotype was observed many times. The germline gene is not matched at one end of the junction; a read error may be the cause. The V call is TRBV5-1, the J call TRBJ2-5, with a possible D match to TRBD1 (6 bases). The germline CDR1 and CDR2 sequences are SGHRS and YFSETQ. The CDR3 covers 13 residues. The CDR3 nucleotides read TGTGCCAGCAGCTTACAGGGCCAAGAGACCCAGTACTTC. This sequence encodes CASSLQGQETQYF.

This clonotype was seen a few times. This chain's CDR3 is CASSWARNTEAFF. CDR3 nucleotides: TGTGCCAGCAGTTGGGCGAGGAACACTGAAGCTTTCTTT. The V gene is TRBV7-9, the J gene TRBJ1-1; the D is unclear. The V and J ends lost 6 bases and 1 base respectively, with 9 bases between them. Germline CDR1 reads SEHNR; CDR2 reads FQNEAQ (reference sequence). The CDR3 is 13 amino acids.

This clonotype was seen ten or more times. This sequence joins TRBV5-1 and TRBJ2-2, with D uncertain. The CDR3 sequence is 15 residues long. Germline V gives CDR1 SGHRS, CDR2 YFSETQ. Trimming took 4 bases from V and 8 from J, leaving 18 bases between them. For the CDR3, the DNA is TGCGCCAGCAGCATTCGGAGACCTTCGATTGGGGAGCTGTTTTTT. Translation: CASSIRRPSIGELFF.

This clonotype was detected a few times. V and J are TRBV4-2 and TRBJ2-1, with TRBD2 identical over 9 bases. Germline V CDR1 and CDR2: LGHNA, YNFKEQ. V lost 6 bases and J lost 4; bases outside the gene matches: 7. This CDR3 is 15 amino acids long. The CDR3 is CASRGAGGEYNEQFF. DNA for the CDR3: TGTGCCAGCAGAGGGGCGGGGGGGGAGTACAATGAGCAGTTCTTC.

This sequence joins TRBV2 and TRBJ2-5; D possibly uses TRBD1 or TRBD2 (5 bases each). V lost 6 bases, J lost 2 bases, and 16 bases lay in between. The germline V gene encodes CDR1 SNHLY and CDR2 FYNNEI. This CDR3 comprises 15 residues. CDR3 nucleotide sequence: TGTGCCAGCAGCGGTCAAGGGACGCATCAAGAGACCCAGTACTTC. It specifies CASSGQGTHQETQYF.

This clonotype showed up many times. This chain connects TRBV29-1 to TRBJ2-1; D might be TRBD1 (6 bases). CDR3 length: 13 amino acids. V lost 5 bases and J lost 3, with 11 bases in between. Germline V gene data show CDR1 as SQVTM and CDR2 as ANQGSEA. The CDR3 protein is CSVFGTIYNEQFF. CDR3 bases: TGCAGCGTTTTCGGGACAATCTACAATGAGCAGTTCTTC.

This clonotype has a handful of counts. V gene TRBV6-2 or TRBV6-3 combines with J gene TRBJ2-1; the match to TRBD2 covers 9 bases. The ends lost 11 bases at V and 7 bases at J; junction bases unmatched: 9. The CDR3 totals 13 residues. Germline V gene lookup returns CDR1 MNHEY and CDR2 SVGEGT. The CDR3: CAHGLAGTNEQFF. For the CDR3, the DNA is TGTGCCCACGGGCTAGCGGGGACAAATGAGCAGTTCTTC.

This clonotype was counted a few times. V gene TRBV7-2 combines with J gene TRBJ1-3; a weak D match, TRBD1 (6 bases). The length of the CDR3 is 17 residues. The germline V gene encodes CDR1 SGHTA and CDR2 FQGNSA. Trimming cost V 5 bases and J 0 bases, with 17 bases left between them. CDR3 sequence (DNA): TGTGCCAGCAGCCCACCCCGGAGGGGGAGCTCTGGAAACACCATATATTTT. Amino acids: CASSPPRRGSSGNTIYF.

This clonotype was picked up a small number of times. The chain's CDR3 is CASSVDPGITYEQYF. CDR3 in DNA: TGTGCCAGCAGCGTAGACCCGGGGATCACCTACGAGCAGTACTTC. V gene TRBV9 combines with J gene TRBJ2-7; possible D gene TRBD2, 5 bases. This CDR3 contains 15 residues. CDR1 and CDR2 (germline): SGDLS, YYNGEE. The V and J ends lost 0 bases and 2 bases respectively, with 12 bases between them.

The chain couples TRBV7-9 to TRBJ1-1; a possible D gene is TRBD1 (5 bases). Germline values: CDR1 SEHNR, CDR2 FQNEAQ (reference sequence). There are 13 residues in the CDR3. The germline V and J ends were trimmed by 2 bases and 11 bases, with 15 bases remaining between them. The CDR3 DNA is TGTGCCAGCAGCTTAACGGCAGGGTATCATGCTTTCTTT. Amino acids: CASSLTAGYHAFF.

This clonotype was picked up one time. The rearrangement uses TRBV6-5 and TRBJ1-1; D might be TRBD1 (5 bases). The CDR3 length is 12 residues. V gave up 6 bases and J gave up 11 bases, with 16 bases separating them. The germline V gene encodes CDR1 MNHEY and CDR2 SVGAGI. CDR3 DNA sequence: TGTGCCAGCAGCCACGAAACAGGAAGGGCTTTCTTT. Residues: CASSHETGRAFF.

The chain recombines TRBV5-1 with TRBJ2-2, with D tentatively TRBD2 (5 bases). In germline, CDR1 is SGHRS, CDR2 YFSETQ. Between the trimmed V and J ends, which lost 10 bases and 3 bases, there was a span of 13 bases. The CDR3 sequence is 13 residues long. DNA of the CDR3: TGCGCCTCCCAGCCCGGGGACACCGGGGAGCTGTTTTTT. Translating gives CASQPGDTGELFF.

The chain recombines TRBV7-9 with TRBJ2-5, with 7 bases lining up with TRBD2. The ends lost 6 bases at V and 3 bases at J; junction bases unmatched: 13. This CDR3 comprises 16 residues. The germline gives CDR1 SEHNR, CDR2 FQNEAQ (reference sequence). The CDR3 protein is CASRTPPREPKETQYF. CDR3 sequence (DNA): TGTGCCAGCAGAACCCCCCCGCGGGAGCCCAAAGAGACCCAGTACTTC.

This chain uses TRBV7-6 with TRBJ1-6; D is undetermined. The CDR3 sequence is 14 residues long. V lost 8 bases and J 5 bases, leaving 13 bases between the germline ends. Germline V gives CDR1 SGHVS, CDR2 FNYEAQ. The CDR3 sequence: CASGRVGDNSPLHF. The CDR3 bases are TGTGCCAGCGGAAGGGTCGGGGATAATTCACCCCTCCACTTT.

The sample holds a few counts of this clonotype. The V call is TRBV20-1, the J call TRBJ2-4; unclear D gene. Germline CDR1 and CDR2: DFQATT and SNEGSKA (reference sequence). The V end lost 4 bases, the J end lost 1 base, and 5 bases lay between the germline ends. This CDR3 comprises 12 residues. This CDR3 is CSAMGAKNIQYF. The CDR3 DNA sequence: TGCAGTGCTATGGGTGCCAAAAACATTCAGTACTTC.

In its sample, this clonotype was seen many times. V usage is TRBV20-1 and J usage is TRBJ1-1; TRBD1 might be the D (5 bases). Germline loops: CDR1 DFQATT, CDR2 SNEGSKA (reference sequence). CDR3 length equals 14 residues. Written as DNA, the CDR3 is TGCAGGGCACCGAGGGGACTCGGTGACACTGAAGCTTTCTTT. Its translation is CRAPRGLGDTEAFF.